This TCR beta chain stems from a study of blood T cell repertoires in COVID-19 (dated by TCRdb to 2018 to 2020). With respect to the entire study: Samples from collaborators originated in the United States, Italy and Spain and spanned both the acute and convalescent phases of COVID-19. The repertoires were released in a freely available public database meant as a resource for research on the immune response to SARS-CoV-2. A de-identified subject ID, COVID-19 status, age in years and sex were almost always included in the sample metadata. Where available, HLA class I and class II types were taken from metadata supplied by the sample provider and were not determined by assay-based typing. The prospective study material was composed of cDNA or gDNA derived from T cells, B-cell-depleted T cells, or PBMCs. Samples came from the ongoing ImmuneRACE study (first 160 participants) plus 1,254 subjects from 6 global collaborators. The dataset comprised deeply sampled blood TCRbeta repertoires from subjects exposed to, actively infected with, or recovered from COVID-19.

What the study reported, not specific to this receptor: How much clinical and demographic metadata was included differed by source and by participant, and the metadata was provided uncurated.

TCRbeta CDR3 regions were amplified from genomic DNA using the immunoSEQ Assay, a bias-controlled multiplex PCR. In the authors' own workflow: Nucleated cell counts per sample were estimated from amplification of reference gene primers within the assay. Sequence reads were collapsed and filtered to measure the absolute abundance of every unique TCRbeta CDR3 rearrangement. For each sample, productive Simpson clonality was calculated as the square root of Simpson's diversity index across productive rearrangements. Held by TCRdb, this immuneACCESS table contains in-frame sequences only and omits some clones. Under half of the omission traces to an unresolved V gene where checked; the cause of the rest is unknown. V and J calls and clone size are as listed in that table; D and trimming were resolved from the DNA. The sample records approximately 150,000 clones, roughly 86% of which are singletons. Around 1.4% of the sample is in the top ten clones.

Note on this clone: There is no known antigen for this receptor. Base quality data are lacking; no much larger clone is found one base away.

Between the V and J ends, shortened by 4 bases and 3 bases respectively, the junction contains 8 bases. The germline V gene sets CDR1 to SGHDT and CDR2 to YYEEEE. The CDR3 runs 12 residues from the cysteine to the phenylalanine. Left in the record is the CDR3 DNA by itself, 36 bases read in frame from the first base. Collaborating institutions collected whole blood in K2EDTA tubes following their own protocols. For TCRbeta analysis, collaborators shipped samples as frozen whole blood, isolated PBMCs, or DNA extracted from either of those sample types. The sequencing sample was made of peripheral blood. This clonotype originated in a woman aged 45-65 years with acute or convalescent COVID-19. In this chain, TRBV5-6 is recombined with TRBJ2-7, with TRBD1 perhaps the D gene, on 6 matching bases. The DNA reads as follows: TGTGCCAGCAGCACACAGGGCTACGAGCAGTACTTC. This is translated as CASSTQGYEQYF.